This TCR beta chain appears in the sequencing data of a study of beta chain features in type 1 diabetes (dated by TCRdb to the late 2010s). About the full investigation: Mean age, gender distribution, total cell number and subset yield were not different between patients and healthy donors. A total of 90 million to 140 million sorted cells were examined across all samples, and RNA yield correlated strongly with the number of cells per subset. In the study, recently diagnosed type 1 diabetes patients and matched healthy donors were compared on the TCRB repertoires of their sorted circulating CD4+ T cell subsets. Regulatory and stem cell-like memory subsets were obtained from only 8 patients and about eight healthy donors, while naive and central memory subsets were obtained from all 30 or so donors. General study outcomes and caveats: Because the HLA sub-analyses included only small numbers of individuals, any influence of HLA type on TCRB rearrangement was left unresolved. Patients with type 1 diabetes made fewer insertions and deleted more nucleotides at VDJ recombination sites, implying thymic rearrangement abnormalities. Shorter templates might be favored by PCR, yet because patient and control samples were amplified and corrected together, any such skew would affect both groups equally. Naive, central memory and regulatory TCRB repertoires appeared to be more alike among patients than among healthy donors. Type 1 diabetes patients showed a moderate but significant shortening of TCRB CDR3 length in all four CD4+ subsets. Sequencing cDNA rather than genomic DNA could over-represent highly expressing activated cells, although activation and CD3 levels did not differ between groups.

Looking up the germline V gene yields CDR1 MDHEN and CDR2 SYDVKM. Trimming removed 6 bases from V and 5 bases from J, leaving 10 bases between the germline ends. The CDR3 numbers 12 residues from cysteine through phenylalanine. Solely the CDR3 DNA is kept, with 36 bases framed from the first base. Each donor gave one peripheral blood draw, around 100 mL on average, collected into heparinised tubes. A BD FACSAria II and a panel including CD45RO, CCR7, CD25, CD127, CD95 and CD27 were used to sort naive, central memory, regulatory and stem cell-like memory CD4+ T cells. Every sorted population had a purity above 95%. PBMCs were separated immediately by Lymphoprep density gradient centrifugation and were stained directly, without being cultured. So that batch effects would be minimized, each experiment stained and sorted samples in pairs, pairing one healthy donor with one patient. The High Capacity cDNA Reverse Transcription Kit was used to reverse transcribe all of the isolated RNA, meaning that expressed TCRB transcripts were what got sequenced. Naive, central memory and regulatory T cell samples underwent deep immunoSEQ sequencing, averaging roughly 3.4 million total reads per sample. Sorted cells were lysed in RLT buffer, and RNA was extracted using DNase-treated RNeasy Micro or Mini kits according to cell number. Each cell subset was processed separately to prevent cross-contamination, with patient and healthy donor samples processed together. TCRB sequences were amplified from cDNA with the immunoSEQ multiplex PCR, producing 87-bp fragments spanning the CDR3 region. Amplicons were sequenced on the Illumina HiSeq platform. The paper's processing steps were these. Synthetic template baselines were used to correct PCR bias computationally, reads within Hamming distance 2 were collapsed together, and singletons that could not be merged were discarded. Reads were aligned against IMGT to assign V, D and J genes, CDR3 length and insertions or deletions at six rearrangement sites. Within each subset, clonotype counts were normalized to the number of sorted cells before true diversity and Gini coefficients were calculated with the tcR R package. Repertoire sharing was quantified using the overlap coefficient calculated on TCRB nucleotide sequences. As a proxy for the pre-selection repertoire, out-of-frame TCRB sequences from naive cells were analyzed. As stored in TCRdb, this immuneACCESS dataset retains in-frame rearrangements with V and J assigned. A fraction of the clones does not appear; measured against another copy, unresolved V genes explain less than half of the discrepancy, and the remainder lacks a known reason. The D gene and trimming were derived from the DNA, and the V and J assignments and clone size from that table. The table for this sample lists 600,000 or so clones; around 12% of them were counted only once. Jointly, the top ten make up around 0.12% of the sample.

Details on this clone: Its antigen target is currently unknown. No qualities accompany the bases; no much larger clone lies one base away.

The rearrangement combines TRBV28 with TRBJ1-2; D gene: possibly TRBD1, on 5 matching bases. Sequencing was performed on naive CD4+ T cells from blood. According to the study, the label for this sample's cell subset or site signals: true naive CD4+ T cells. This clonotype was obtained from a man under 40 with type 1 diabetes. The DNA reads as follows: TGTGCCAGCAGAGTGAGGGGTTATGGCTACACCTTC. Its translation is CASRVRGYGYTF.